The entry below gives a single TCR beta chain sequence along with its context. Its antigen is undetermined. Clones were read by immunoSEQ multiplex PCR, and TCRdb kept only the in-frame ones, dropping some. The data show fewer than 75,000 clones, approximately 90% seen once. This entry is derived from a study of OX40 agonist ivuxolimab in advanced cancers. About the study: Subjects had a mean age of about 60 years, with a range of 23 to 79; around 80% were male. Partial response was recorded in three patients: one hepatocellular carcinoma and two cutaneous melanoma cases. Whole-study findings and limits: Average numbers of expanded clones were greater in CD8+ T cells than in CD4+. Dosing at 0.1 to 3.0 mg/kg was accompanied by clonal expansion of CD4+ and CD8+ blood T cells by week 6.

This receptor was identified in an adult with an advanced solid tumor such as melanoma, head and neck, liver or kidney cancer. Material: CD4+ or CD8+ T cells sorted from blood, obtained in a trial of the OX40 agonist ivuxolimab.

CDR3 in DNA: TGTGCCATCAGTGACCCTCGGTTTCCCCAGGGGCAGTACTTC. Translated: CAISDPRFPQGQYF. The genes are TRBV10-3 and TRBJ2-7; tentatively, D is TRBD1 (5 bases). CDR1 is ENHRY, CDR2 SYGVKD, per germline. The CDR3 consists of 14 residues. The V end lost 3 bases, the J end lost 9 bases, and 18 bases lay between the germline ends.